Listed below are T cell receptor beta chains from one sample, sequenced in a study of tissue T cells after allogeneic stem cell transplantation. Libraries were prepared by immunoSEQ multiplex PCR; TCRdb keeps only in-frame clonotypes and omits some of them. The sample lists more than 350 clones, 65% to 85% seen once, with roughly an eighth in the top ten. Sequenced here: skin, sampled at autopsy. The source is a female patient aged 18 to 55 with steroid-refractory graft-versus-host disease after an allogeneic stem cell transplant. Part of the T cells may come from the graft donor. Both conserved end residues are part of each CDR3. A D gene is named only where the DNA matches it firmly. Clone size, where shown, is once, few, many, or a class for clones that have expanded.

D gene,clone size,V gene,J gene,CDR3 DNA,CDR3 protein
TRBD1,NA,TRBV10-2,TRBJ2-7,TGCGCCAGCAGCCCCGGGACAGGCTACGAGCAGTACTTC,CASSPGTGYEQYF
NA,once,TRBV6-5,TRBJ1-2,TGTGCCAGCAGGGGGTGGGCGGGGCTTGGCTACACCTTC,CASRGWAGLGYTF
TRBD2,NA,TRBV4-1,TRBJ2-5,TGCGCCAGCAGCCAAGATCCCCTAGCGGGAACCCAAGAGACCCAGTACTTC,CASSQDPLAGTQETQYF
TRBD1,few,TRBV5-1,TRBJ1-1,TGCGCCAGCAGCGTAGCAGGGGGGCGGAGTGCTTTCTTT,CASSVAGGRSAFF
NA,NA,TRBV29-1,TRBJ1-1,TGCAGCGTTGAAGATCACCCGGGGGCGCGGATCACTGAAGCTTTCTTT,CSVEDHPGARITEAFF
NA,once,TRBV7-9,TRBJ1-4,TGTGCCAGCAGTTCCACCCCCGTTCGTGGTAATGAAAAACTGTTTTTT,CASSSTPVRGNEKLFF
TRBD2,NA,TRBV29-1,TRBJ2-1,TGCAGCGTTGGGAAGGGAGGGCCCTACAATGAGCAGTTCTTC,CSVGKGGPYNEQFF
TRBD1,NA,TRBV12-3/TRBV12-4,TRBJ2-1,TGTGCCAGCAGCCTCGGACAGGGTGCCTGGTTCTTC,CASSLGQGAWFF
NA,NA,TRBV9,TRBJ2-6,TGTGCCAGCAGCACCCTTAGGTACTCTGGGGCCAACGTCCTGACTTTC,CASSTLRYSGANVLTF
TRBD2,few,TRBV7-8,TRBJ2-1,TGTGCCAGCAGCTTACCGAGGCGGACTAGCCCTGTGTATGAGCAGTTCTTC,CASSLPRRTSPVYEQFF
NA,NA,TRBV2,TRBJ2-1,TGTGCCACCCAGTGGAGAACTAGCCCAATGCATAATGAGCAGTTCTTC,CATQWRTSPMHNEQFF
TRBD2,NA,TRBV7-9,TRBJ2-3,TGTGCCAGCAGCTTAGTAGGGACTAGCGGGAGAGGAGATACGCAGTATTTT,CASSLVGTSGRGDTQYF
TRBD2,NA,TRBV4-1,TRBJ2-7,TGCGCCAGCAGCCAAGTGATAGCGGGAGTTGCCTACGAGCAGTACTTC,CASSQVIAGVAYEQYF
TRBD2,NA,TRBV5-4,TRBJ2-1,TGTGCCAGCAGCCCTTGGGGACTAGCGGGAGTGTTCAATGAGCAGTTCTTC,CASSPWGLAGVFNEQFF
NA,NA,TRBV4-2,TRBJ2-7,TGTGCCAGCAGCCGCGGCGGAACCGAGCAGTACTTC,CASSRGGTEQYF
TRBD1,hyperexpanded,TRBV10-3,TRBJ1-5,TGTGCCATCAGTGAAAGGGACAGTTGGCAGCCCCAGCATTTT,CAISERDSWQPQHF
NA,NA,TRBV5-4,TRBJ2-1,TGTGCCAGCAGCTTGGCCTCACGCCCTACTAGGGATGAGCAGTTCTTC,CASSLASRPTRDEQFF
TRBD1,NA,TRBV10-1,TRBJ1-1,TGCGCCAGCAGTGGGGGGACAGGGAACACTGAAGCTTTCTTT,CASSGGTGNTEAFF
TRBD2,few,TRBV11-2,TRBJ2-3,TGTGCCAGCAGCTTAGGCAGACTAGCGGGGTACACAGATACGCAGTATTTT,CASSLGRLAGYTDTQYF
NA,NA,TRBV10-3,TRBJ2-1,TGTGCCATCAGTACCACCCTCTTGGCGGGGTCCTACAATGAGCAGTTCTTC,CAISTTLLAGSYNEQFF